One sample yielded the 23 T cell receptor beta chains listed below, sequenced in a study of blood T cell repertoires in COVID-19 (dated by TCRdb to 2018 to 2021). Libraries were prepared through the immunoSEQ multiplex PCR assay. The table comes from immuneACCESS by way of TCRdb, which keeps in-frame sequences with V and J called. Part of the clones is missing from these tables; in studies checked, under half for an unresolved V gene and the rest for unknown reasons. Counted in this sample were about 440,000 clones; 70% to 90% of them appeared once. The top ten constitute over 10% of the sample. The sample comprised peripheral blood. Every receptor here comes from a woman between 50 and 59 years old with COVID-19, enrolled during active disease.

This chain joins TRBV6-5 and TRBJ1-6; 9 bases are shared with TRBD1. The ends lost 6 bases at V and 10 bases at J; junction bases unmatched: 4. The CDR3 is 13 residues long. Per germline, CDR1 MNHEY and CDR2 SVGAGI. The CDR3 DNA reads TGTGCCAGCAGCGGGGACAGGGCCTCACCCCTCCACTTT. Protein sequence: CASSGDRASPLHF.

The V and J genes are TRBV27 and TRBJ1-5, with TRBD1 as a possible D gene (5 bases). Trimming shortened V by 4 bases and J by 11 bases, and 27 bases separated the two germline ends. The CDR3 spans 17 residues. The germline V gene encodes CDR1 MNHEY and CDR2 SMNVEV (reference sequence). The CDR3 loop reads CASSSLAGRFLRGSQHF. CDR3 DNA: TGTGCCAGCAGTTCCCTGGCGGGCAGATTCTTACGGGGGTCCCAGCATTTT.

The chain has TRBV5-6 and TRBJ1-1; 9 bases map to TRBD1. Germline CDR1 is SGHDT and CDR2 is YYEEEE. J was trimmed by 6 bases and V by 3 bases; bases with no gene match: 18. This CDR3 comprises 18 residues. CDR3 sequence (DNA): TGTGCCAGCAGCTCACCCGACAGGGGGATAGCCGGGGGAGCTGAAGCTTTCTTT. Its protein product is CASSSPDRGIAGGAEAFF.

This chain links TRBV29-1 with TRBJ1-4; 8 nucleotides agree with TRBD1. Germline CDR1 reads SQVTM; CDR2 reads ANQGSEA. This CDR3 has 15 residues. The V and J ends lost 6 bases and 6 bases, in that order; junction bases with no gene match: 12. CDR3 protein: CSVRQGASRDEKLFF. The CDR3 coding sequence is TGCAGCGTGAGGCAGGGGGCCTCTCGGGATGAAAAACTGTTTTTT.

The rearrangement links TRBV2 to TRBJ1-1, with 8 bases lining up with TRBD1. The CDR3 is 13 residues long. V was clipped by 8 bases and J by 4 bases; unmatched bases: 6. Germline V gene data show CDR1 as SNHLY and CDR2 as FYNNEI. The CDR3 sequence is CASGGQGFTEAFF. The CDR3, as DNA: TGTGCCAGCGGCGGACAGGGTTTCACTGAAGCTTTCTTT.

The genes are TRBV19 and TRBJ1-2; 9 positions agree with TRBD1. CDR1 is LNHDA and CDR2 is SQIVND in the germline V gene (reference sequence). The CDR3 length is 14 residues. V was clipped by 6 bases and J by 8 bases; unmatched bases: 10. The CDR3 coding sequence is TGTGCCAGTAGCCCTAGGGACAGGGCACGCGGCTACACCTTC. It codes for CASSPRDRARGYTF. Drawing the rest from reference TRBV19 and TRBJ1-2, the complete variable domain is DGGITQSPKYLFRKEGQNVTLSCEQNLNHDAMYWYRQDPGQGLRLIYYSQIVNDFQKGDIAEGYSVSREKKESFPLTVTSAQKNPTAFYLCASSPRDRARGYTFGSGTRLTVV.

This chain joins TRBV6-5 and TRBJ2-7; D is ambiguous. Germline CDR1 and CDR2: MNHEY and SVGAGI. Trimming pared 4 bases from V and 0 bases from J, leaving 13 bases between. The CDR3 spans 15 residues. CDR3: CASSLGGGISYEQYF. The CDR3 DNA follows: TGTGCCAGCAGTTTGGGTGGCGGAATCTCCTACGAGCAGTACTTC.

V gene TRBV3-1 (or the pseudogene TRBV3-2) combines with J gene TRBJ2-7; the match to TRBD1 covers 9 bases. Germline CDR1 is LGHDT and CDR2 is YNNKEL (reference sequence). This CDR3 region has 12 residues. The V segment lost 5 bases and the J segment 6 bases; nucleotides outside the gene matches: 2. The CDR3 loop is CASSRTGVEQYF. The CDR3 nucleotides read TGTGCCAGCAGCAGGACAGGGGTCGAGCAGTACTTC.

V and J are TRBV4-1 and TRBJ2-5; D is uncertain. V was shortened by 1 base and J by 5 bases, with 11 bases between the two germline ends. The CDR3 runs to 14 residues. The germline gives CDR1 MGHRA, CDR2 YSYEKL. CDR3 protein: CASSQAPRVETQYF. DNA of the CDR3: TGCGCCAGCAGCCAAGCCCCCCGGGTGGAGACCCAGTACTTC.

The V and J genes are TRBV7-7 and TRBJ2-1; the match to TRBD1 covers 11 bases. Looked up from germline, CDR1 is SSHAT and CDR2 is FNYEAQ (reference sequence). The CDR3 spans 15 residues. The J segment lost 8 bases and the V segment lost 6 bases, leaving 9 bases of the junction unmatched. CDR3 nucleotides: TGTGCCAGCAGTACCGGGACAGGGGGAAGCTATGAGCAGTTCTTC. It codes for CASSTGTGGSYEQFF.

As DNA, the CDR3 is TGTGCCAGCAGTTTCCGGGGGACCTACGAGCAGTACTTC. Its protein product is CASSFRGTYEQYF. The chain uses TRBV6-5 and TRBJ2-7, with TRBD2 as a possible D gene (6 bases). V dropped 4 bases and J dropped 2 bases, with 9 bases sitting between them. The length of the CDR3 is 13 residues. Germline V gene sequence: CDR1 MNHEY, CDR2 SVGAGI.

The V gene is TRBV2, the J gene TRBJ2-5; TRBD2 matches at 7 bases. CDR1 is SNHLY and CDR2 is FYNNEI in the germline V gene. The CDR3 is made up of 13 amino acids. With 6 bases clipped from V and 4 bases from J, the junction kept 5 bases outside the gene matches. In DNA form, the CDR3 reads TGTGCCAGCAGCCTACTAGCGCGAGAGACCCAGTACTTC. Encoded protein: CASSLLARETQYF.

The chain carries TRBV29-1 and TRBJ2-1; TRBD1 might be the D (5 bases). Trimming cost V 3 bases and J 0 bases, with 15 bases left between them. This CDR3 has 16 amino acids. Germline V CDR1 and CDR2: SQVTM, ANQGSEA. For the CDR3, the DNA is TGCAGCGTTGAGCAGGCAACAGGTAGCTCCTACAATGAGCAGTTCTTC. Encoded protein: CSVEQATGSSYNEQFF.

V and J are TRBV9 and TRBJ1-2; D not resolved. CDR1 is SGDLS, CDR2 YYNGEE, per germline. V lost 3 bases, J lost 8 bases, and 20 bases lay in between. This CDR3 spans 15 amino acids. CDR3 coding DNA: TGTGCCAGCAGCGGGGCCGGGGAGGAGGGTTACGGCTACACCTTC. It specifies CASSGAGEEGYGYTF.

The chain carries TRBV5-6 and TRBJ1-3, with TRBD1 identical over 10 bases. This CDR3 is 15 amino acids long. Germline loops: CDR1 SGHDT, CDR2 YYEEEE. V shed 0 bases and J 6 bases; nucleotides not matched to a gene: 3. CDR3 in amino acids: CASSLAGTGVNTIYF. For the CDR3, the DNA is TGTGCCAGCAGCTTGGCGGGGACAGGGGTAAACACCATATATTTT.

This clone was detected once. J is TRBJ2-1 and V is TRBV5-1, with TRBD2 matching over 9 bases. The germline V gene has CDR1 SGHRS and CDR2 YFSETQ. The junction had 8 bases not matched to a gene; V was cut back by 4 bases and J by 0 bases. The CDR3 runs 17 residues. The CDR3 here is CASSPGLAQSSYNEQFF. The CDR3, as DNA: TGCGCCAGCAGCCCCGGACTAGCGCAAAGCTCCTACAATGAGCAGTTCTTC.

This clone showed up just a few times. The chain has TRBV2 and TRBJ2-3, with D possibly being TRBD2 (6 bases). CDR1 is SNHLY and CDR2 is FYNNEI in the germline V gene. The CDR3 has 15 amino acids. V lost 2 bases and J lost 0, with 9 bases in between. The CDR3 coding sequence is TGTGCCAGCAGTGAATTGCGGGGCAGCACAGATACGCAGTATTTT. Its translation: CASSELRGSTDTQYF.

The chain employs TRBV7-7 and TRBJ1-6; the D gene is possibly TRBD1 (5 bases). The CDR3 totals 17 residues. Germline loops: CDR1 SSHAT, CDR2 FNYEAQ (reference sequence). V lost 5 bases and J 0 bases, leaving 14 bases between the germline ends. The CDR3, as DNA: TGTGCCAGCAGCCCCCGATGGGGGGGCTCCTATAATTCACCCCTCCACTTT. It yields the protein CASSPRWGGSYNSPLHF. Drawing the rest from reference TRBV7-7 and TRBJ1-6, the complete variable domain is GAGVSQSPRYKVTKRGQDVTLRCDPISSHATLYWYQQALGQGPEFLTYFNYEAQPDKSGLPSDRFSAERPEGSISTLTIQRTEQRDSAMYRCASSPRWGGSYNSPLHFGNGTRLTVT.

A word on this clone: At the DNA level, this CDR3 is encoded by other sequences in the same sample as well. The V call is TRBV19, the J call TRBJ1-2; unclear D gene. V lost 5 bases to trimming and J lost 0 bases, with 10 bases between them. The CDR3 spans 14 residues. Germline V gene lookup returns CDR1 LNHDA and CDR2 SQIVND (reference sequence). The CDR3 loop is CASSAQRANYGYTF. The CDR3, as DNA: TGTGCCAGTAGTGCCCAGAGGGCTAACTATGGCTACACCTTC. Based on the CDR3 plus reference TRBV19 and TRBJ1-2, the full variable domain is DGGITQSPKYLFRKEGQNVTLSCEQNLNHDAMYWYRQDPGQGLRLIYYSQIVNDFQKGDIAEGYSVSREKKESFPLTVTSAQKNPTAFYLCASSAQRANYGYTFGSGTRLTVV.

This clone was picked up a small number of times. This chain uses TRBV7-2 with TRBJ2-7, with 7 bases lining up with TRBD2. V lost 5 bases, J lost 2 bases, and 9 bases stayed unmatched. CDR1 is SGHTA and CDR2 is FQGNSA in the germline V gene. The CDR3 contains 15 residues. In nucleotides, the CDR3 is TGTGCCAGCAGCCCGTACCCAAGCGGGGCCTACGAGCAGTACTTC. Translating gives CASSPYPSGAYEQYF.

The chain uses TRBV30 and TRBJ1-5, with 8 bases aligning to TRBD1. V was pared by 5 bases and J by 2 bases, with 2 bases of the junction left unmatched. Germline loops: CDR1 GTSNPN, CDR2 SVGIG (reference sequence). CDR3 length: 13 residues. For the CDR3, the DNA is TGTGCCTGGGGACAGGGCCGCAATCAGCCCCAGCATTTT. It is translated as CAWGQGRNQPQHF.

V is TRBV2 and J is TRBJ1-1; TRBD1 might be the D (5 bases). Germline V gives CDR1 SNHLY, CDR2 FYNNEI. V dropped 7 bases and J dropped 8 bases, with 29 bases sitting between them. This CDR3 has 17 residues. Here the CDR3 reads CASILGGAVIRPPEAFF. The CDR3 DNA reads as TGTGCCAGCATCCTCGGAGGGGCCGTAATTCGGCCGCCAGAAGCTTTCTTT. Looking up the rest from reference TRBV2 and TRBJ1-1 gives the full variable domain: EPEVTQTPSHQVTQMGQEVILRCVPISNHLYFYWYRQILGQKVEFLVSFYNNEISEKSEIFDDQFSVERPDGSNFTLKIRSTKLEDSAMYFCASILGGAVIRPPEAFFGQGTRLTVV.

V and J are TRBV7-3 and TRBJ2-3; TRBD2 aligns across 9 bases. The V segment lost 1 base and the J segment 1 base; nucleotides outside the gene matches: 6. CDR1 SGHTA and CDR2 FQGTGA come from the germline V gene. The CDR3 is 17 residues long. This CDR3 reads CASSLRASSGGTDTQYF. The CDR3 DNA reads as TGTGCCAGCAGCTTAAGGGCCTCTAGCGGGGGCACAGATACGCAGTATTTT.